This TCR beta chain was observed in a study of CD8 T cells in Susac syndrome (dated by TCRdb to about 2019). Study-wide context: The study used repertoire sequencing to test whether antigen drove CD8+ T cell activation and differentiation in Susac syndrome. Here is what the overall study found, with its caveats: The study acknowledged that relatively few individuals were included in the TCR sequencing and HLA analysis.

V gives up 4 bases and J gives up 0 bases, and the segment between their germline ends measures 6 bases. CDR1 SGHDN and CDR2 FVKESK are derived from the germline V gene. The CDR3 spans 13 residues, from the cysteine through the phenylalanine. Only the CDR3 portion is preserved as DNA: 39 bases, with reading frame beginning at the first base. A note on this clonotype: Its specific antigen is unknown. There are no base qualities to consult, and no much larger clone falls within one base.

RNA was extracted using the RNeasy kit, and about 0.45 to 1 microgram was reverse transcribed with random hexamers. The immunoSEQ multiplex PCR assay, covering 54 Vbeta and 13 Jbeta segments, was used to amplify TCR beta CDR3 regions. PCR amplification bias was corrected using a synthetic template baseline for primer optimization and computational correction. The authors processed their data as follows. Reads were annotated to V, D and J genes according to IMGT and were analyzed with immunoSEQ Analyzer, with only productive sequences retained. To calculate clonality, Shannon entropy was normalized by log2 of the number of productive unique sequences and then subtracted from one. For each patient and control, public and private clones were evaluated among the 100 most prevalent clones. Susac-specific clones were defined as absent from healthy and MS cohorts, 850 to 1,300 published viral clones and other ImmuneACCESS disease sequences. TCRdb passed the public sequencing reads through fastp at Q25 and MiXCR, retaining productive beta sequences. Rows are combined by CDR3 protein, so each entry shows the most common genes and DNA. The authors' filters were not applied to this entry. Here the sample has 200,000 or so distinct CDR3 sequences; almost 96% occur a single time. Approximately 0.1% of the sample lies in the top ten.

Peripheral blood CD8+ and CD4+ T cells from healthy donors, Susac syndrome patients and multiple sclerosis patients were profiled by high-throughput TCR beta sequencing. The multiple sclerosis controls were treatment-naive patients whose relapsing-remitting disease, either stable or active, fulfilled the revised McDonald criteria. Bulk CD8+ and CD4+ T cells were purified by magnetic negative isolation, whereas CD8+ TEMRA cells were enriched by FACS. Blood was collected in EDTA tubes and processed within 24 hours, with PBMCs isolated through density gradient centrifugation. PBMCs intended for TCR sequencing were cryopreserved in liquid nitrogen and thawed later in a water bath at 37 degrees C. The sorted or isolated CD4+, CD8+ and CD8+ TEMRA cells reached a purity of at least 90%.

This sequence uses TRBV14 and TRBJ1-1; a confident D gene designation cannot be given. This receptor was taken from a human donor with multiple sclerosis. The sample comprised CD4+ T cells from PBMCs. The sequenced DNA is TGTGCCAGCAGCCTCCTATTGAACACTGAAGCTTTCTTT. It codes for CASSLLLNTEAFF. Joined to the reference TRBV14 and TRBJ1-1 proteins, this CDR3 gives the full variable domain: EAGVTQFPSHSVIEKGQTVTLRCDPISGHDNLYWYRRVMGKEIKFLLHFVKESKQDESGMPNNRFLAERTGGTYSTLKVQPAELEDSGVYFCASSLLLNTEAFFGQGTRLTVV.